This entry concerns a single T cell receptor beta chain. Its matching antigen is unknown. The data stem from a study of T cells in localized non-small cell lung cancer. This CDR3 region has 15 residues. Germline V gene lookup returns CDR1 LNHDA and CDR2 SQIVND (reference sequence). With 1 base clipped from V and 5 bases from J, the junction kept 5 bases outside the gene matches. Study conclusions and caveats: Of the top 100 tumor clones, median about 53 were in adjacent lung, about 30 among its top 100. A raised T cell density in blood coincided with lengthier overall survival.

Produced via immunoSEQ multiplex PCR; TCRdb's table is partial and in-frame only. The repertoire holds about 1,200 clones, with roughly 30% as singletons. The source of this sequence is a male donor aged 60 or over with stage I squamous cell lung carcinoma. This sample comprised normal lung tissue next to the tumor, obtained before any cancer treatment. The chain joins TRBV19 to TRBJ2-5; TRBD1 aligns across 9 bases. The CDR3 protein is CASSIGGQGGETQYF. Written as DNA, the CDR3 is TGTGCCAGTAGTATAGGGGGACAGGGAGGGGAGACCCAGTACTTC.